This T cell receptor beta chain was sequenced in a study of tumor and adjacent non-tumor tissue in lung cancer. On the study more broadly: There were 11 to 13 adenocarcinoma, 2 squamous cell carcinoma and 1 small cell lung cancer cases.

Concerning this clonotype: Its antigen is as yet unknown.

The template was RNA from unsorted bulk tissue. Three rounds of nested PCR, following a modified ARM-PCR protocol, produced the TCRbeta library. TCRdb re-derived calls from the multiplex PCR reads in MiXCR, one entry per CDR3 protein. The sample includes 220,000 or so distinct CDR3 sequences, around 70% of them seen just once. Study-wide findings and caveats: Tumor tissue had significantly higher TCR diversity than normal lung. Normal lung showed higher cumulative top 100 clone frequency than tumor. Shorter survival was associated with higher TCR diversity in tumors.

The CDR3 is 15 amino acids. Germline V lookup: CDR1 SGHDT, CDR2 YYEEEE. The V and J ends lost 1 base and 8 bases respectively, with 15 bases between them. Sequencing used lung tumor tissue. The TCR comes from a man aged 60 to 75 with non-small cell lung cancer. V and J are TRBV5-6 and TRBJ1-4, with D possibly TRBD1 on 5 matching bases. CDR3 amino acids: CASSLRRLGLEKLFF. The CDR3 nucleotides read TGTGCCAGCAGCTTGAGGCGGTTGGGACTCGAAAAACTGTTTTTT.